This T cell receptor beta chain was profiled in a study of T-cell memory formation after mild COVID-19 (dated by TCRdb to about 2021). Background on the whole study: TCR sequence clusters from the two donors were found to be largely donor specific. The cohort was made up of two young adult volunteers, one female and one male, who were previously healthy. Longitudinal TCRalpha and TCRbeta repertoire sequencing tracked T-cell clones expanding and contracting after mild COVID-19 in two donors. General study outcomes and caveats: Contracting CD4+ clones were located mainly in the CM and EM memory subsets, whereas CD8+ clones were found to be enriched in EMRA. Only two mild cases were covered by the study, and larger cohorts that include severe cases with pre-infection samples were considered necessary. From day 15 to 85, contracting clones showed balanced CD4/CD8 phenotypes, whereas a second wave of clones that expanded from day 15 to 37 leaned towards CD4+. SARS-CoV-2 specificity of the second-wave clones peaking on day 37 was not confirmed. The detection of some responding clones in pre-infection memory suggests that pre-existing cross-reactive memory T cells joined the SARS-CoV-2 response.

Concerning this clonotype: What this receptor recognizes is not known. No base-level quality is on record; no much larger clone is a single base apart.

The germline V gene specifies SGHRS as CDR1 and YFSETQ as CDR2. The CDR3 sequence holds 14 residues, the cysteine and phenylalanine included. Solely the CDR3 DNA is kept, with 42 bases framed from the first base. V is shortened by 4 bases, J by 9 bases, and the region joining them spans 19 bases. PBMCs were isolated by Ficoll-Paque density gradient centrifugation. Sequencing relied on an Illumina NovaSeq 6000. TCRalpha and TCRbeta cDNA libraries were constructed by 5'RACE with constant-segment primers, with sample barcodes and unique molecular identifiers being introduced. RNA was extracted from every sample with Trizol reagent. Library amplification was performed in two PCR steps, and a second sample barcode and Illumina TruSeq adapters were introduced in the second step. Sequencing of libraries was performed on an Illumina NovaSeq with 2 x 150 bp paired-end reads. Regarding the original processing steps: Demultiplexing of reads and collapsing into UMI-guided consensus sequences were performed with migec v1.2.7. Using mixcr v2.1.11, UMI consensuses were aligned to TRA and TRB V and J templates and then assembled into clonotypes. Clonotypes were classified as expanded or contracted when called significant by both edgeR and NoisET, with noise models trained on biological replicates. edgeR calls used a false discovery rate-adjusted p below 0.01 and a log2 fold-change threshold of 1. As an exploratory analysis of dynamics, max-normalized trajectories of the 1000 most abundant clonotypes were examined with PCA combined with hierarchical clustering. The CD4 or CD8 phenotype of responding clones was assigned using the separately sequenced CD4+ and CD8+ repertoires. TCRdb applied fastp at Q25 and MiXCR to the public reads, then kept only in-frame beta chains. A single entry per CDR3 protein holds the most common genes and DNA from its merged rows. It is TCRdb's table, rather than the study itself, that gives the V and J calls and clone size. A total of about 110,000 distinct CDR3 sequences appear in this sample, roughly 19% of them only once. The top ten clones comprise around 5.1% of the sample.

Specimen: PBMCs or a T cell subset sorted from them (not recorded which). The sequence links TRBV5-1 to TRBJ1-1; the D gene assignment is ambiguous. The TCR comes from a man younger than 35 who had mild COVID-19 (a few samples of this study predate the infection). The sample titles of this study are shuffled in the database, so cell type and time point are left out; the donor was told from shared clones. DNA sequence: TGCGCCAGCAGCCCAGACGGACCAACACTGAAAGCTTTCTTT. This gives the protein CASSPDGPTLKAFF.